The clone carrying this T cell receptor (beta chain) came up many times. Its antigen is not known. The record originates from a study of molecular identifiers for immune sequencing clone quantification. The study, taken as a whole, reports: In naive cells, under 1% of molecules belonged to clones above 20 RNA copies, against over 97% in effector cells.

TCRdb fed the PCR reads into MiXCR, producing one record per CDR3 protein. The sample holds 35,000 or so distinct CDR3 sequences, 18% seen once. The CDR3 sequence is 13 residues long. Germline values: CDR1 KGHDR, CDR2 SFDVKD. The germline V and J ends were trimmed by 2 bases and 2 bases, with 6 bases remaining between them. Naive CD8 T cells underwent sorting with the CD8+CD4-CCR7+CD45RA+ definition. Sequencing was performed on naive CD8+ T cells from blood, with Jurkat cell RNA spiked in. Subset meaning: FACS-sorted CD8+CD4-CCR7+CD45RA+ naive T cells. This chain connects TRBV24-1 to TRBJ2-7; no firm D call. This sequence originates from a human donor in good health. Some libraries in this study had Jurkat cell RNA spiked in. CDR3 loop: CATSDSGTYEQYF. The CDR3 DNA reads as TGTGCCACCAGTGATTCAGGAACCTACGAGCAGTACTTC.